The 19 T cell receptor beta chains below come from one sample, sequenced in a study of blood T cells in healthy people across ages. The second PCR ran roughly 6 to 12 cycles with a sample-barcoded 5' primer and J-beta primers. MiXCR, run by TCRdb on the 5' RACE reads, gives a single entry per CDR3 protein. The sample holds approximately 800,000 distinct CDR3 sequences, 56% seen once. Sample: blood. All receptors derive from a man between 35 and 55 years old in good health.

J is TRBJ2-4 and V is TRBV7-9; D unclear. The DNA end lines up better with TRBJ2-7; the J call may be wrong. Germline values: CDR1 SEHNR, CDR2 FQNEAQ (reference sequence). The CDR3 runs to 12 residues. The CDR3 region has the DNA TGTGCCAGCAGCTCCGTCGAGCACGAGCAGTACTTC. Encoded protein: CASSSVEHEQYF.

The chain couples TRBV20-1 to TRBJ2-3, with 7 bases fitting TRBD2. Germline-derived CDR1 and CDR2 are DFQATT and SNEGSKA (reference sequence). Germline trimming cut 6 bases from V and 3 bases from J; bases unmatched to any gene: 12. The CDR3 is 15 amino acids. CDR3 sequence (DNA): TGCAGTGCCCATAGCCACGGGGGGTCTACAGATACGCAGTATTTT. Translation gives CSAHSHGGSTDTQYF.

The CDR3 protein is CASSEWGREGYTF. CDR3 DNA sequence: TGTGCCAGCAGTGAATGGGGCCGGGAGGGCTACACCTTC. The chain is built from TRBV25-1 and TRBJ1-2; D perhaps matches TRBD1 (5 bases). The V end lost 1 base, the J end lost 8 bases, and 11 bases lay between the germline ends. This CDR3 contains 13 residues. Looked up from germline, CDR1 is MGHDK and CDR2 is SYGVNS.

This sequence joins TRBV20-1 and TRBJ2-6; D is perhaps TRBD2 (5 bases). CDR3 length equals 15 residues. Per the germline V gene, CDR1 is DFQATT and CDR2 is SNEGSKA (reference sequence). The V end was cut by 4 bases, the J end by 4 bases, with 14 bases between. The CDR3 sequence: CSAIFRGTGANVLTF. For the CDR3, the DNA is TGCAGTGCTATTTTTCGGGGAACCGGGGCCAACGTCCTGACTTTC.

This sequence joins TRBV5-1 and TRBJ2-3; D could derive from TRBD1 or TRBD2 (6 bases each). CDR3 size: 15 residues. Germline CDR1 reads SGHRS; CDR2 reads YFSETQ. Trimming removed 1 base from V and 1 base from J, with 10 bases in between. The DNA for the CDR3 is TGCGCCAGCAGCTTGAGGGGGGTCCGCACAGATACGCAGTATTTT. Its protein product is CASSLRGVRTDTQYF.

The rearrangement links TRBV7-9 to TRBJ2-5, with D unresolved. From germline, CDR1 is SEHNR and CDR2 FQNEAQ (reference sequence). The CDR3 extends over 11 amino acids. Trimming pared 7 bases from V and 5 bases from J, leaving 8 bases between. The CDR3 loop is CASTMGETQYF. The DNA for the CDR3 is TGTGCCAGCACCATGGGGGAGACCCAGTACTTC.

Remarks on this clonotype: The junction differs from germline at one of its ends, possibly a read error. The gene calls are TRBV7-9 and TRBJ1-2; D is unresolved. Per the germline V gene, CDR1 is SEHNR and CDR2 is FQNEAQ (reference sequence). The CDR3 sequence is 16 residues long. The CDR3 loop reads CAGSLPLRMGPYGYTF. The CDR3 nucleotides read TGTGCCGGCAGCTTGCCGTTGAGGATGGGCCCCTATGGCTACACCTTC.

This clonotype was found a few times. J is TRBJ2-1 and V is TRBV20-1; 8 bases line up with TRBD1. The junction had 11 bases not matched to a gene; V was cut back by 7 bases and J by 6 bases. The CDR3 length is 14 residues. CDR1 DFQATT and CDR2 SNEGSKA come from the germline V gene (reference sequence). CDR3 sequence reads: CSGRGQGALNEQFF. The CDR3 DNA reads TGCAGTGGGAGGGGGCAGGGGGCGCTCAATGAGCAGTTCTTC.

This chain uses TRBV11-2 with TRBJ2-1; 8 nucleotides align to TRBD2. This CDR3 comprises 17 residues. Germline CDR1 is SGHAT and CDR2 is FQNNGV. V lost 1 base and J lost 4; bases outside the gene matches: 9. CDR3 in DNA: TGTGCCAGCAGCTTAGCCGAACTAGCGGACGCATACAATGAGCAGTTCTTC. Translation: CASSLAELADAYNEQFF.

The chain couples TRBV28 to TRBJ2-4; D is unresolved. The germline V and J ends were trimmed by 6 bases and 14 bases, with 14 bases remaining between them. The CDR3 is 11 amino acids. Germline CDR1 and CDR2: MDHEN and SYDVKM. In DNA, the CDR3 is TGTGCCAGCAGCAAGTCCTCAAGGGAGTACTTC. Its translation is CASSKSSREYF.

In this sample, this clonotype turned up a few times. The rearrangement links TRBV29-1 to TRBJ2-3, with 9 bases lining up with TRBD2. With 7 bases clipped from V and 5 bases from J, the junction kept 10 bases outside the gene matches. CDR3 length: 14 residues. Germline lookup yields CDR1 SQVTM and CDR2 ANQGSEA. CDR3 amino acids: CSAILAGGGDTQYF. Here the CDR3 DNA reads TGCAGCGCGATTCTTGCGGGGGGGGGAGATACGCAGTATTTT.

This clonotype was counted a few times. The J gene is TRBJ2-7, the V gene TRBV5-1; 9 nucleotides line up with TRBD2. Trimming removed 0 bases from V and 2 bases from J; junction bases left unmatched: 9. Germline V CDR1 and CDR2: SGHRS, YFSETQ. The CDR3 is made up of 17 amino acids. The DNA for the CDR3 is TGCGCCAGCAGCTTGGCGGCGGGGGGGCCAGGAACCTACGAGCAGTACTTC. It yields the protein CASSLAAGGPGTYEQYF.

V and J are TRBV7-9 and TRBJ2-5; 11 bases align to TRBD2. The assigned J gene may be wrong: the sequence end matches TRBJ2-7 better. This CDR3 is built from 16 residues. Germline V gene sequence: CDR1 SEHNR, CDR2 FQNEAQ (reference sequence). CDR3 nucleotides: TGTGCCAGCAGCCCCTCTAGCGGGAGGCCCCACTACGAGCAGTACTTC. Translating it yields CASSPSSGRPHYEQYF.

This clonotype has just one count. The rearrangement uses TRBV5-1 and TRBJ2-1, with D possibly TRBD2 on 7 matching bases. In germline, CDR1 is SGHRS, CDR2 YFSETQ. Trimming removed 3 bases from V and 4 bases from J, with 11 bases in between. CDR3 length: 14 residues. CDR3 sequence reads: CASSWRGGYNEQFF. In nucleotides, the CDR3 is TGCGCCAGCAGCTGGAGGGGGGGTTACAATGAGCAGTTCTTC.

The chain uses TRBV29-1 and TRBJ2-3, with 7 bases lining up with TRBD1. Per the germline V gene, CDR1 is SQVTM and CDR2 is ANQGSEA. The trim removed 4 bases at V and 0 bases at J, leaving 4 bases unmatched. The CDR3 spans 14 residues. As DNA, the CDR3 is TGCAGCGTTGGAGACAGGGTTAGCACAGATACGCAGTATTTT. Protein: CSVGDRVSTDTQYF.

Here the CDR3 DNA reads TGTGCCAGCAGCGCGGGACAGGGGTATGGCTACACCTTC. This encodes CASSAGQGYGYTF. The chain couples TRBV13 to TRBJ1-2; 10 positions agree with TRBD1. Per germline, CDR1 PRHDT and CDR2 FYEKMQ (reference sequence). The V gene end was trimmed by 5 bases and the J gene end by 5 bases; junction bases not matched to a gene: 2. The length of the CDR3 is 13 residues.

The rearrangement joins TRBV9 to TRBJ2-7; tentative D call: TRBD2 (6 bases). This CDR3 comprises 14 residues. Trimming shortened V by 4 bases and J by 4 bases, and 15 bases separated the two germline ends. From germline, CDR1 is SGDLS and CDR2 YYNGEE. Here the CDR3 DNA reads TGTGCCAGCAGCCCGGAGGGAACCCTATACGAGCAGTACTTC. Translation: CASSPEGTLYEQYF.

The chain combines TRBV29-1 with TRBJ2-5, with 7 positions matching TRBD1. CDR3 length: 12 amino acids. CDR1 is SQVTM, CDR2 ANQGSEA, per germline. V lost 8 bases, J lost 4 bases, and 7 bases stayed unmatched. CDR3 sequence: CSTRQGGETQYF. The CDR3 DNA reads TGCAGCACCCGACAGGGCGGAGAGACCCAGTACTTC.

This clonotype has just a few counts. V is TRBV6-1 and J is TRBJ2-1, with 12 positions matching TRBD2. This CDR3 comprises 17 residues. In germline, CDR1 is MNHNS, CDR2 SASEGT. V was pared by 6 bases and J by 7 bases, with 13 bases of the junction left unmatched. CDR3 in amino acids: CASSRPALAGGVNEQFF. The CDR3 DNA reads as TGTGCCAGCAGCCGACCAGCCCTAGCGGGAGGGGTAAATGAGCAGTTCTTC.